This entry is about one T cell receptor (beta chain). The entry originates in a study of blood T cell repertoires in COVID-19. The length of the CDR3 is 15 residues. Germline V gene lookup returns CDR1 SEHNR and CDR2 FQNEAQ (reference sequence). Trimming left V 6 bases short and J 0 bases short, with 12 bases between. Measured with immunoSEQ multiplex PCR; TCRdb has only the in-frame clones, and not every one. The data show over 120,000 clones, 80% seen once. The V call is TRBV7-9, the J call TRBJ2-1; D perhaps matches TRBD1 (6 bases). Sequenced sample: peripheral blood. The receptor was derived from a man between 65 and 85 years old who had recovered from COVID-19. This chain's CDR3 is CASSPRGSSYNEQFF. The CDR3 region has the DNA TGTGCCAGCAGTCCCAGGGGTAGCTCCTACAATGAGCAGTTCTTC.